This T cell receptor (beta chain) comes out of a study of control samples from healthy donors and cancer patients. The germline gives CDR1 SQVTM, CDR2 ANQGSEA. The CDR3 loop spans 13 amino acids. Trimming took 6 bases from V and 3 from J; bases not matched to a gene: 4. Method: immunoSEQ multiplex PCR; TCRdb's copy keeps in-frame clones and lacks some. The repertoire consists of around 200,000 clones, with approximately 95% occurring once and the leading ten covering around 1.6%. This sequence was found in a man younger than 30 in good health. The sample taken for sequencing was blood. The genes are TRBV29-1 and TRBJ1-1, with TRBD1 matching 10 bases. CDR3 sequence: CSVGTGEDTEAFF. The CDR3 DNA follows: TGCAGCGTGGGGACAGGGGAAGACACTGAAGCTTTCTTT.